Sequencing of this T cell receptor (beta chain) was carried out in a study of cytomegalovirus exposure and HLA in healthy donors. Study-level background: Inside one of the first data releases sat tens of millions of unique TCRs taken from HLA-typed donors.

The PCR contained 60 Vbeta and 13 Jbeta primers. Produced via immunoSEQ multiplex PCR; TCRdb's table is partial and in-frame only. The sample has 130,000 to 150,000 clones, approximately 73% seen once. The CDR3 sequence is 15 residues long. CDR1 and CDR2 (germline): MGHRA, YSYEKL. V lost 4 bases, J lost 1 base, and 6 bases stayed unmatched. The source of this sequence is a woman under 30 in good health and CMV-seronegative. Sequencing input: PBMCs. J is TRBJ1-1 and V is TRBV4-1, with 7 bases that match TRBD1. The CDR3 DNA reads as TGCGCCAGCAGCCGGTCTAACAGGGGGAACACTGAAGCTTTCTTT. Protein sequence: CASSRSNRGNTEAFF.